This entry describes one T cell receptor (beta chain). The antigen is unknown. MiXCR was run by TCRdb on the RT-PCR reads, yielding one entry per CDR3 protein. In the table there are 500,000 to 750,000 distinct CDR3 sequences, approximately 15% of which are singletons. This CDR3 has 16 amino acids. Per germline, CDR1 SGHVS and CDR2 FQNEAQ. V lost 1 base, J lost 2 bases, and 5 bases stayed unmatched. The data are from a study of response to subunit inactivated influenza vaccine. Points from the study as a whole: The authors suggested that few new T cells are recruited per seasonal influenza vaccination.

V is TRBV7-8 and J is TRBJ2-3, with 8 bases lining up with TRBD2. The TCR was taken from a man aged 50 to 59 who received an inactivated influenza vaccine. The material sequenced was PBMCs from blood, taken 11 to 12 days after vaccination. This CDR3 is CASSLVASGFTDTQYF. The CDR3 DNA reads TGTGCCAGCAGCTTAGTGGCTAGCGGGTTCACAGATACGCAGTATTTT.